This record looks at one T cell receptor (beta chain) sequence and its context. Its antigen is as yet unknown. This sample stems from a study of cytomegalovirus exposure and HLA in healthy donors. Overall study results and limits: In an earlier analysis, about 87% or about 30%: the productive usage of most TCR beta V segments. Per published accounts, TCR beta sequences correctly predicted the HLA-A and HLA-B alleles of most subjects.

It was with 60 Vbeta and 13 Jbeta primers that the PCR ran. How the authors handled the data: Later reanalysis found roughly 80 million unique TCR beta chains, some 10 million of them shared. Using immunoSEQ multiplex PCR, the repertoire was profiled, and TCRdb retains in-frame clones only, with some absent. That table supplies the V and J calls and clone size; D and trimming were determined from the DNA. In the table there are approximately 100,000 clones, about three quarters of which are singletons. The sequence derives from a female donor in good health and CMV-seronegative. Specimen: PBMCs.

The CDR3 DNA reads TGTGCCAGCAGTTCGCGGGGGGGCCCTACCTACGAGCAGTACTTC. Translating it yields CASSSRGGPTYEQYF. The chain recombines TRBV27 with TRBJ2-7; 9 bases are a match to TRBD2. Per the germline V gene, CDR1 is MNHEY and CDR2 is SMNVEV (reference sequence). The CDR3 totals 15 residues. V lost 4 bases to trimming and J lost 2 bases; unmatched junction nucleotides: 6.